This T cell receptor (beta chain) is from a study of T cell changes during pregnancy in multiple sclerosis. This CDR3 has 14 amino acids. Germline V gene lookup returns CDR1 LNHDA and CDR2 SQIVND (reference sequence). Trimming cost V 7 bases and J 3 bases, with 13 bases left between them. This table comes from immunoSEQ multiplex PCR, and its TCRdb copy is limited to in-frame clones, with some not included. The sample lists over 35,000 clones, about 90% occurring once. This chain uses TRBV19 with TRBJ1-5; TRBD1 might be the D (6 bases). The source of this sequence is a female donor in good health, enrolled as a control in a pregnancy study. The sample was CD4+ T cells from peripheral blood mononuclear cells, taken in the third trimester of pregnancy. The CDR3 is CASTRTGPNQPQHF. The CDR3 DNA is TGTGCCAGTACCCGCACAGGGCCCAATCAGCCCCAGCATTTT.